The 27 T cell receptor beta chains below come from one sample, sequenced in a study of T cell changes during pregnancy in multiple sclerosis. Assay used: immunoSEQ multiplex PCR; TCRdb lists only in-frame clones, some missing. In the table there are about 36,000 clones, 92% of which are singletons. Sequenced material: CD4+ T cells from peripheral blood mononuclear cells, taken after pregnancy. Receptor source: a female donor with multiple sclerosis, enrolled in a pregnancy study.

The J gene is TRBJ2-7, the V gene TRBV28; tentatively, D is TRBD2 (6 bases). The CDR3 sequence is 16 residues long. Germline V CDR1 and CDR2: MDHEN, SYDVKM. V was trimmed by 3 bases and J by 0 bases, leaving 15 bases between them. The CDR3 region has the DNA TGTGCCAGCAGTTTGTTGCAGGGAGGCAGCTCCTACGAGCAGTACTTC. It encodes CASSLLQGGSSYEQYF.

V is TRBV6-5 and J is TRBJ1-6, with 9 bases lining up with TRBD1. This CDR3 has 15 amino acids. V trimming: 6 bases; J trimming: 8 bases; junction bases outside the gene matches: 8. Germline CDR1 and CDR2: MNHEY and SVGAGI. DNA of the CDR3: TGTGCCAGCAGGAGAACGGGACAGGGCGATTCACCCCTCCACTTT. The encoded protein is CASRRTGQGDSPLHF.

In its sample, this clone was seen once. The chain links TRBV28 to TRBJ1-2, with TRBD1 identical over 8 bases. The ends lost 2 bases at V and 14 bases at J; junction bases unmatched: 13. CDR1 is MDHEN, CDR2 SYDVKM, per germline. The CDR3 extends over 14 amino acids. The CDR3 region has the DNA TGTGCCAGCAGTTTAAGACAGGGGTTTAGGGCTCGGACCTTC. Translated: CASSLRQGFRARTF.

The chain couples TRBV6-1 to TRBJ1-4; weak D call: TRBD1 (6 bases). V lost 1 base, J lost 13 bases, and 16 bases lay in between. This CDR3 is 14 amino acids long. Looked up from germline, CDR1 is MNHNS and CDR2 is SASEGT. The CDR3 sequence: CASSEGRGGASLFF. CDR3 DNA: TGTGCCAGCAGTGAAGGCCGGGGGGGCGCGTCACTGTTTTTT.

The genes are TRBV7-8 and TRBJ2-5, with TRBD2 identical over 12 bases. The CDR3 consists of 18 residues. The V gene end was trimmed by 3 bases and the J gene end by 2 bases; junction bases not matched to a gene: 10. Germline lookup yields CDR1 SGHVS and CDR2 FQNEAQ. The CDR3 spells CASSFRSSGGAGQETQYF. CDR3 coding DNA: TGTGCCAGCAGCTTTAGGTCTAGCGGGGGGGCGGGTCAAGAGACCCAGTACTTC.

The chain carries TRBV25-1 and TRBJ2-2; 12 bases are a match to TRBD2. The CDR3 runs 16 residues. Trimming at V came to 3 bases and at J to 4 bases, leaving 3 bases not matched to a gene. The germline V gene has CDR1 MGHDK and CDR2 SYGVNS. CDR3 nucleotides: TGTGCCAGCAGTGAGCAGGGACTAGCGGGCACCGGGGAGCTGTTTTTT. It is translated as CASSEQGLAGTGELFF.

The rearrangement joins TRBV10-3 to TRBJ1-5; 7 positions agree with TRBD1. The junction had 6 bases not matched to a gene; V was cut back by 3 bases and J by 10 bases. CDR3 length: 13 amino acids. The germline CDR1 and CDR2 sequences are ENHRY and SYGVKD. CDR3 in amino acids: CAISEDRTGPQHF. As DNA, the CDR3 is TGTGCCATCAGTGAAGACAGGACAGGACCCCAGCATTTT.

The chain employs TRBV5-1 and TRBJ1-6; D is unresolved. Germline V lookup: CDR1 SGHRS, CDR2 YFSETQ. V was cut by 0 bases and J by 0 bases, with 7 bases left in between. CDR3 size: 16 residues. CDR3 DNA: TGCGCCAGCAGCTTGGCTGGGAGCTCCTATAATTCACCCCTCCACTTT. It translates to CASSLAGSSYNSPLHF. Together with reference TRBV5-1 and TRBJ1-6, the CDR3 gives the full variable domain: KAGVTQTPRYLIKTRGQQVTLSCSPISGHRSVSWYQQTPGQGLQFLFEYFSETQRNKGNFPGRFSGRQFSNSRSEMNVSTLELGDSALYLCASSLAGSSYNSPLHFGNGTRLTVT.

The chain's CDR3 is CASSQDAGADRKNTEAFF. CDR3 DNA sequence: TGTGCCAGCAGCCAAGATGCCGGGGCGGACAGGAAGAACACTGAAGCTTTCTTT. V gene TRBV4-2 combines with J gene TRBJ1-1, with 7 bases matching TRBD1. This CDR3 comprises 18 residues. Losses at the gene ends were 0 bases for V and 1 base for J; bases not matched to a gene: 11. Germline-derived CDR1 and CDR2 are LGHNA and YNFKEQ.

The rearrangement joins TRBV28 to TRBJ1-3; D is unresolved. This CDR3 region has 12 residues. Trimming stripped 5 bases from V and 9 bases from J, with 11 bases between. Germline CDR1 reads MDHEN; CDR2 reads SYDVKM. CDR3 DNA: TGTGCCAGCAGTGTGCGGGAAGGCACCATATATTTT. It is translated as CASSVREGTIYF.

The chain recombines TRBV7-3 with TRBJ2-1; D possibly corresponds to TRBD1 (5 bases). The CDR3 covers 15 residues. Trimming stripped 3 bases from V and 6 bases from J, with 15 bases between. Germline loops: CDR1 SGHTA, CDR2 FQGTGA. The CDR3 loop is CASSFALGAVNEQFF. The CDR3 coding sequence is TGTGCCAGCAGCTTCGCCCTAGGGGCGGTCAATGAGCAGTTCTTC.

J is TRBJ1-2 and V is TRBV28, with D hard to call. Between the trimmed V and J ends, which lost 5 bases and 3 bases, there was a span of 7 bases. The CDR3 covers 12 residues. Germline CDR1 and CDR2: MDHEN and SYDVKM. The CDR3 DNA sequence: TGTGCCAGCAGTCCCGGTTACTATGGCTACACCTTC. As protein: CASSPGYYGYTF.

This chain connects TRBV2 to TRBJ2-3; a possible D gene is TRBD1 (5 bases). The CDR3 spans 14 residues. The germline CDR1 and CDR2 sequences are SNHLY and FYNNEI. Trimming left V 2 bases short and J 8 bases short, with 14 bases between. CDR3 sequence reads: CASSETGRGVTQYF. The DNA for the CDR3 is TGTGCCAGCAGTGAAACAGGACGCGGAGTTACGCAGTATTTT. Combining the CDR3 with reference TRBV2 and TRBJ2-3 gives the whole variable domain EPEVTQTPSHQVTQMGQEVILRCVPISNHLYFYWYRQILGQKVEFLVSFYNNEISEKSEIFDDQFSVERPDGSNFTLKIRSTKLEDSAMYFCASSETGRGVTQYFGPGTRLTVL.

The chain uses TRBV5-1 and TRBJ2-7, with 8 bases that match TRBD1. After removal of 4 bases from V and 12 bases from J, the junction contained 9 bases not matched to a gene. The CDR3 extends over 12 amino acids. Germline CDR1 reads SGHRS; CDR2 reads YFSETQ. CDR3 residues: CASSQDRGQGYF. The CDR3 DNA follows: TGCGCCAGCAGCCAAGACAGGGGCCAGGGGTACTTC. Supplemented by reference TRBV5-1 and TRBJ2-7, the full variable domain reads KAGVTQTPRYLIKTRGQQVTLSCSPISGHRSVSWYQQTPGQGLQFLFEYFSETQRNKGNFPGRFSGRQFSNSRSEMNVSTLELGDSALYLCASSQDRGQGYFGPGTRLTVT.

Concerning this clone itself: This specimen includes other DNA sequences encoding the same CDR3. J is TRBJ1-5 and V is TRBV5-1; 9 positions agree with TRBD1. The CDR3 is 14 residues long. V was clipped by 4 bases and J by 4 bases; unmatched bases: 3. Germline V CDR1 and CDR2: SGHRS, YFSETQ. The CDR3 bases are TGCGCCAGCAGCCCGGGACAGGGAAATCAGCCCCAGCATTTT. Translating gives CASSPGQGNQPQHF.

V usage is TRBV18 and J usage is TRBJ1-5; 7 nucleotides line up with TRBD1. Germline CDR1 KGHSH, CDR2 LQKENI. Trimming removed 2 bases from V and 6 bases from J; junction bases left unmatched: 4. This CDR3 region has 14 residues. Here the CDR3 reads CASSPDRVLQPQHF. The CDR3 region has the DNA TGTGCCAGCTCACCAGACAGGGTCCTTCAGCCCCAGCATTTT.

The chain carries TRBV12-5 and TRBJ1-1; D uncertain. Germline-derived CDR1 and CDR2 are LGHNT and FRNRAP. Trimming took 2 bases from V and 1 from J, leaving 8 bases between them. The CDR3 covers 14 residues. CDR3 residues: CASGLTGKNTEAFF. The CDR3 DNA reads as TGTGCTAGTGGTTTGACCGGGAAGAACACTGAAGCTTTCTTT.

The chain links TRBV19 to TRBJ1-5, with TRBD1 as a possible D gene (5 bases). The length of the CDR3 is 14 residues. CDR1 LNHDA and CDR2 SQIVND come from the germline V gene (reference sequence). The germline V and J ends were trimmed by 2 bases and 7 bases, with 12 bases remaining between them. Here the CDR3 reads CASSIQGPGQPQHF. The CDR3 region has the DNA TGTGCCAGTAGTATACAGGGCCCCGGGCAGCCCCAGCATTTT.

The V gene is TRBV7-9, the J gene TRBJ2-5; no clear D gene. V was shortened by 5 bases and J by 2 bases, with 12 bases between the two germline ends. This CDR3 comprises 14 residues. Germline V gives CDR1 SEHNR, CDR2 FQNEAQ (reference sequence). The CDR3 loop is CASSHSLSQETQYF. The CDR3 DNA sequence: TGTGCCAGCAGCCACTCTTTATCACAAGAGACCCAGTACTTC.

The chain recombines TRBV29-1 with TRBJ2-1; 12 positions match TRBD2. Germline trimming cut 5 bases from V and 0 bases from J; bases unmatched to any gene: 11. The CDR3 runs to 18 residues. Germline CDR1 and CDR2: SQVTM and ANQGSEA. CDR3 sequence (DNA): TGCAGCGTTCTATCGACTAGCGGGGGTTCAAGCTCCTACAATGAGCAGTTCTTC. It specifies CSVLSTSGGSSSYNEQFF.

DNA for the CDR3: TGTGCCAGCAGCACCGGGACAGGGTGGGACGAGCAGTACTTC. Protein: CASSTGTGWDEQYF. This chain connects TRBV6-5 to TRBJ2-7; 9 bases map to TRBD1. Looked up from germline, CDR1 is MNHEY and CDR2 is SVGAGI. The CDR3 runs to 14 residues. Unmatched junction bases numbered 8, after V lost 6 bases and J lost 5 bases.

V is TRBV6-1 and J is TRBJ1-4, with D perhaps TRBD1 (6 bases). In germline, CDR1 is MNHNS, CDR2 SASEGT. This CDR3 has 14 amino acids. V lost 4 bases and J 8 bases, leaving 14 bases between the germline ends. The CDR3 nucleotides are TGTGCCAGCAGTGCGGGGGGGCTGGGAGAAAAACTGTTTTTT. Amino acid sequence: CASSAGGLGEKLFF.

The chain couples TRBV4-3 to TRBJ1-4; D is unclear. Trimming stripped 3 bases from V and 12 bases from J, with 5 bases between. This CDR3 has 10 amino acids. Germline V CDR1 and CDR2: LGHNA, YSLEER. CDR3 region: CASSQLELFF. CDR3 sequence (DNA): TGCGCCAGCAGCCAGTTAGAACTGTTTTTT.

The V call is TRBV4-1, the J call TRBJ1-5; 9 bases are a match to TRBD1. Germline CDR1 is MGHRA and CDR2 is YSYEKL. The V and J ends lost 8 bases and 2 bases, in that order; junction bases with no gene match: 13. This CDR3 has 17 amino acids. CDR3 loop: CASRDREFSRGNQPQHF. In nucleotides, the CDR3 is TGCGCCAGCCGGGACAGGGAGTTTTCTCGTGGCAATCAGCCCCAGCATTTT.

The genes are TRBV30 and TRBJ2-7; TRBD1 matches at 9 bases. The CDR3 runs 12 residues. Germline V gene lookup returns CDR1 GTSNPN and CDR2 SVGIG (reference sequence). J was trimmed by 9 bases and V by 2 bases; bases with no gene match: 5. The CDR3 DNA is TGTGCCTGGAGTACAGGGGGCGATGTGCAGTACTTC. This sequence encodes CAWSTGGDVQYF.

This clone was seen once. The chain carries TRBV7-9 and TRBJ2-5, with no clear D. V shed 0 bases and J shed 0 bases, with 5 bases lying between them. The CDR3 runs 14 residues. CDR1 SEHNR and CDR2 FQNEAQ come from the germline V gene (reference sequence). The CDR3 sequence: CASSLAADQETQYF. CDR3 bases: TGTGCCAGCAGCTTAGCGGCAGACCAAGAGACCCAGTACTTC.

This sequence joins TRBV19 and TRBJ2-1, with TRBD1 matching over 8 bases. The CDR3 has 15 residues. CDR1 and CDR2 from the germline V gene are LNHDA and SQIVND (reference sequence). J lost 6 bases, V lost 6 bases, and 10 bases had no gene match. DNA of the CDR3: TGTGCCAGTAGCTGGACAGGAACAGGGGGCAATGAGCAGTTCTTC. This gives the protein CASSWTGTGGNEQFF.